This entry is about one T cell receptor (beta chain). Its antigen is undetermined. PCR involved 60 Vbeta and 13 Jbeta primers. Only in-frame clones appear in the TCRdb table, and some are missing; sequencing was by immunoSEQ multiplex PCR. The sample consists of roughly 97,000 clones, roughly 72% of them appearing once. V lost 6 bases to trimming and J lost 2 bases, with 18 bases between them. The V gene's germline CDR1 is SNHLY and CDR2 FYNNEI. There are 16 residues in the CDR3. This sample was included in a study of cytomegalovirus exposure and HLA in healthy donors. Study findings and constraints: Cytomegalovirus association was assigned to 150 to 200 TCR beta chains. Only CMV serostatus was available as immune exposure information. In a later analysis, compared with equally common non-associated chains, HLA-associated beta chains were more expanded. About 87% or about 30% of the time was how often most TCR beta V segments were productive, according to an earlier analysis.

This sequence originates from a woman under 30 in good health and CMV-seropositive. The sample comprised PBMCs. V and J are TRBV2 and TRBJ2-3; maybe TRBD1 (5 bases). The CDR3 DNA is TGTGCCAGCAGCCTAAGGGGTGGACGGAACACAGATACGCAGTATTTT. Translated, it gives CASSLRGGRNTDTQYF. The whole variable domain, remainder taken from reference TRBV2 and TRBJ2-3, is EPEVTQTPSHQVTQMGQEVILRCVPISNHLYFYWYRQILGQKVEFLVSFYNNEISEKSEIFDDQFSVERPDGSNFTLKIRSTKLEDSAMYFCASSLRGGRNTDTQYFGPGTRLTVL.